This TCR beta chain was recovered during a study of blood T cell repertoires in COVID-19. Generated by immunoSEQ multiplex PCR, the TCRdb table keeps only in-frame clones and is missing some. Of about 250,000 clones in the sample, 70% to 90% were seen once. V lost 6 bases and J 5 bases, leaving 13 bases between the germline ends. Per the germline V gene, CDR1 is MDHEN and CDR2 is SYDVKM. The CDR3 loop spans 13 amino acids. This receptor was obtained from a man aged 80 or over with acute or convalescent COVID-19. The sequenced sample was peripheral blood. The rearrangement links TRBV28 to TRBJ1-2, with D uncertain. The CDR3 nucleotides read TGTGCCAGCAGACCGGGGAAACAGTATGGCTACACCTTC. This codes for CASRPGKQYGYTF.